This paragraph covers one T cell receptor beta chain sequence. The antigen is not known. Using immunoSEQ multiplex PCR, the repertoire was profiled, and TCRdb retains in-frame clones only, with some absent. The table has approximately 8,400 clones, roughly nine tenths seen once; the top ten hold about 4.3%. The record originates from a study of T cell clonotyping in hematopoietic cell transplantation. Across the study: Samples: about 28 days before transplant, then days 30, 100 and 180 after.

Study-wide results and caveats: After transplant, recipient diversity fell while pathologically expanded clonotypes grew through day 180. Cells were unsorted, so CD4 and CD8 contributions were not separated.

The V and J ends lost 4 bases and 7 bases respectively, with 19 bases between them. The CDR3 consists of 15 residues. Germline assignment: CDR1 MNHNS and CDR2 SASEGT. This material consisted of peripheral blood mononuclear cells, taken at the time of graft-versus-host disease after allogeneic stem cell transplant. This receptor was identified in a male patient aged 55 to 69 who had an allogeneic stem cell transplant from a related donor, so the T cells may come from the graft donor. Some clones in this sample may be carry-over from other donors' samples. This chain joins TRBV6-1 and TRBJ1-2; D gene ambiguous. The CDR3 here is CASSVPPPFTVGYTF. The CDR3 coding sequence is TGTGCCAGCAGTGTACCGCCCCCCTTTACTGTTGGCTACACCTTC.